The 2 T cell receptor beta chains presented below share a single source sample, sequenced in a study of cytomegalovirus exposure and HLA in healthy donors. It was with 60 Vbeta and 13 Jbeta primers that the PCR ran. The method was immunoSEQ multiplex PCR; TCRdb's version includes in-frame clones alone and lacks a portion of them. The sample records tens of thousands of clones, around 10% being singletons. The specimen was PBMCs. These receptors were taken from a man aged 60 to 75 in good health and CMV-seropositive.

This clone turned up a few times. The J gene is TRBJ2-6, the V gene TRBV9, with D possibly being TRBD2 (5 bases). V shed 6 bases and J shed 3 bases, with 10 bases lying between them. Germline V lookup: CDR1 SGDLS, CDR2 YYNGEE. The CDR3 runs 14 residues. The CDR3 nucleotides read TGTGCCAGCACCCCACGGGATGGGGCCAACGTCCTGACTTTC. Amino acids: CASTPRDGANVLTF.

Note on this clone: Different DNA sequences within this sample yield the same CDR3. V usage is TRBV9 and J usage is TRBJ2-3; 14 nucleotides line up with TRBD2. The CDR3 runs 16 residues. Germline V CDR1 and CDR2: SGDLS, YYNGEE. Trimming removed 4 bases from V and 1 base from J; junction bases left unmatched: 2. CDR3 nucleotides: TGTGCCAGCAGCCCGGGACTAGCGGGGGGCACAGATACGCAGTATTTT. This translates into CASSPGLAGGTDTQYF.